This entry lists 10 T cell receptor beta chains sequenced from one sample in a study of cytomegalovirus exposure and HLA in healthy donors. 60 Vbeta and 13 Jbeta primers were used in PCR. Method: immunoSEQ multiplex PCR; TCRdb's copy keeps in-frame clones and lacks some. The data hold 180,000 or so clones, with approximately 67% observed a single time. The sample taken for sequencing was PBMCs. The receptor set was obtained from a man aged 40-50 years in good health and CMV-seronegative.

This clone was observed a few times. This chain connects TRBV7-2 to TRBJ2-3, with TRBD2 matching 7 bases. Germline V CDR1 and CDR2: SGHTA, FQGNSA. The CDR3 runs to 16 residues. The V gene end was trimmed by 1 base and the J gene end by 1 base; junction bases not matched to a gene: 5. CDR3 protein: CASSLDRGVGTDTQYF. Written as DNA, the CDR3 is TGTGCCAGCAGCTTAGATCGGGGGGTGGGCACAGATACGCAGTATTTT.

Only one count was recorded for this clone. At one end, the junction sequence differs from germline, possibly due to a read error. V is TRBV7-7 and J is TRBJ2-1, with D possibly matching TRBD1 (6 bases). Germline CDR1 is SSHAT and CDR2 is FNYEAQ (reference sequence). The CDR3 length is 18 residues. CDR3 bases: TGTGCTAGCAGCTTAAACCCGGCTACAGGGATCCCCTACAATGAGCAGTTCTTC. This translates into CASSLNPATGIPYNEQFF.

This clone was found a few times. The chain links TRBV5-1 to TRBJ2-1, with 9 positions matching TRBD2. Germline V CDR1 and CDR2: SGHRS, YFSETQ. The CDR3 is 15 amino acids. The V and J ends lost 1 base and 4 bases, in that order; junction bases with no gene match: 3. CDR3 bases: TGCGCCAGCAGCTTGTTTGCGGGGGGGTACAATGAGCAGTTCTTC. This sequence encodes CASSLFAGGYNEQFF.

This chain joins TRBV18 and TRBJ1-4, with no clear D. The V gene lost 1 base and the J gene lost 3 bases, with 12 bases spanning the gap. The CDR3 consists of 16 residues. Germline CDR1 KGHSH, CDR2 LQKENI. The CDR3 nucleotides are TGTGCCAGCTCACCACTGAAAACGGGAGCTAATGAAAAACTGTTTTTT. Translating it yields CASSPLKTGANEKLFF.

The chain recombines TRBV29-1 with TRBJ2-7, with D possibly TRBD1 on 7 matching bases. Germline lookup yields CDR1 SQVTM and CDR2 ANQGSEA. Deletions cut 1 base from V and 6 bases from J, with 13 bases between. The CDR3 covers 13 residues. The CDR3 DNA follows: TGCAGCGTTGAAGGGCAGGGGGGAGGCGAGCAGTACTTC. This encodes CSVEGQGGGEQYF.

This clone was picked up a small number of times. The chain employs TRBV5-1 and TRBJ2-3; weak D call: TRBD2 (5 bases). CDR1 SGHRS and CDR2 YFSETQ come from the germline V gene. Trimming took 3 bases from V and 4 from J, leaving 9 bases between them. This CDR3 region has 13 residues. CDR3 amino acids: CASSSGSADTQYF. In DNA, the CDR3 is TGCGCCAGCAGCTCGGGAAGCGCAGATACGCAGTATTTT. The entire variable domain, with the rest obtained from reference TRBV5-1 and TRBJ2-3, is as follows: KAGVTQTPRYLIKTRGQQVTLSCSPISGHRSVSWYQQTPGQGLQFLFEYFSETQRNKGNFPGRFSGRQFSNSRSEMNVSTLELGDSALYLCASSSGSADTQYFGPGTRLTVL.

This clone was seen just once. The chain is built from TRBV7-8 and TRBJ2-1, with 7 nucleotides matching TRBD1. The CDR3 runs to 14 residues. Germline lookup yields CDR1 SGHVS and CDR2 FQNEAQ. V shed 9 bases and J 4 bases; nucleotides not matched to a gene: 9. CDR3 coding DNA: TGTGCCAGTGGACAGGTGAGGGCTTACAATGAGCAGTTCTTC. Protein sequence: CASGQVRAYNEQFF.

The V call is TRBV9, the J call TRBJ2-1; 12 bases line up with TRBD1. The CDR3 is 17 amino acids. Germline CDR1 SGDLS, CDR2 YYNGEE. The V and J ends lost 0 bases and 9 bases, in that order; junction bases with no gene match: 10. This chain's CDR3 is CASSVATRDRGQGEQFF. For the CDR3, the DNA is TGTGCCAGCAGCGTAGCTACCCGGGACAGGGGGCAGGGTGAGCAGTTCTTC.

This rearrangement joins TRBV12-5 to TRBJ2-7; 8 nucleotides align to TRBD1. CDR1 is LGHNT and CDR2 is FRNRAP in the germline V gene. V was pared by 7 bases and J by 2 bases, with 19 bases of the junction left unmatched. There are 18 residues in the CDR3. CDR3 residues: CASASEPGGQARTYEQYF. The CDR3 coding sequence is TGTGCTAGTGCCTCCGAGCCAGGGGGCCAGGCGAGGACCTACGAGCAGTACTTC.

The rearrangement uses TRBV11-1 and TRBJ2-1, with 9 nucleotides matching TRBD1. With V trimmed by 4 bases and J by 1 base, 5 bases remained unmatched. The CDR3 is 16 residues long. CDR1 is SGHAT, CDR2 FQDESV, per germline (reference sequence). The CDR3 region is CASSSRTGASYNEQFF. The CDR3, as DNA: TGTGCCAGCAGCTCTCGGACAGGGGCTTCCTACAATGAGCAGTTCTTC.